This section outlines one TCR beta chain sequence together with its context. Its antigen is still unknown. Base qualities are missing; no much larger clone stands one base away. These data belong to a study of PD-L1 blockade in urothelial cancer (dated by TCRdb to about 2017). General notes on the study: Every patient began therapy in the mid-2010s and was given atezolizumab 1,200 mg intravenously every 3 weeks. Blood samples were analyzed 3 weeks after the start of treatment (second dose) and 6 weeks after the start of treatment. An ECOG performance status of 0 or 1 was recorded for the patients, and 0 to 3 prior chemotherapy regimens had been received by the patients. Pretreatment tumor samples and matched peripheral blood, collected serially before and after atezolizumab treatment, underwent TCR sequencing. Pretreatment blood TCR-seq was available for under 35 patients, at least one posttreatment blood collection was obtained for about 24 patients, and tumor TCR-seq was available for about 24 patients. Durable clinical benefit was achieved by nine patients but not by the remaining 20. About nine tenths of the roughly 29 patients were males with bladder-origin urothelial cancer, and about 65% of the roughly 30 reported a prior smoking history. Blood samples yielded a median of around 150,000 T cells and tens of thousands of unique TCRs, with median clonality 0.080. In the same patients who had TCR sequencing, pretreatment tumors also underwent whole exome sequencing and RNA sequencing. Durable clinical benefit was defined as progression-free survival longer than 6 months, and TCR features were also tested against progression-free and overall survival. The study was an exploratory multi-omic analysis of somatic, immune and clinical correlates of response to PD-L1 blockade with atezolizumab in urothelial cancer. Paper-wide results and their limitations: Because of the small sample size (n = 29) and the many exploratory analyses performed, the results are intended to be regarded as hypothesis-generating. A pretreatment peripheral blood TCR clonality below the median was linked to improved progression-free and overall survival. Patients with durable benefit showed greater expansion of tumor-associated TCR clones in peripheral blood 3 weeks after starting treatment (n of about 20, p = 0.022).

For this chain, trimming is 3 bases at the V end and 0 bases at the J end, and the number of junction bases without a gene match is 1. Reading from cysteine to phenylalanine, the CDR3 counts 15 amino acids. The DNA shown is the 45-base CDR3, in frame from base 1. The germline V gene specifies SGDLS as CDR1 and YYNGEE as CDR2. The time point label, as the study defines it: pretreatment peripheral blood. A cohort of approximately 30 patients with locally advanced or metastatic urothelial carcinoma, treated at Memorial Sloan Kettering on a trial protocol, was included. Peripheral blood mononuclear cells were collected pretreatment and during treatment, with between 1 and 8 total time points per patient. The Qiagen DNeasy Blood extraction kit was used to purify genomic DNA from total PBMCs and tumor samples. PBMCs were collected pretreatment and during treatment, and were isolated and stored as previously described.

Each PCR received spiked-in synthetic TCR analog templates so that absolute template abundance could be estimated from read counts. The immunoSEQ assay was used to amplify TCRbeta CDR3 regions from genomic DNA with bias-controlled V and J gene primers. Sequencing of rearranged TCRbeta segments was done at approximately 20X coverage. The paper's data handling went like this. Clustering was used to correct sequencing errors, and CDR3s were annotated against IMGT so that V, D and J genes could be assigned. Downstream analyses used only productive TCRbeta rearrangements and left out out-of-frame or stop-codon sequences. Clonality was calculated as one minus the Shannon entropy normalized by the log of the number of unique productive sequences. Fisher's exact test with Benjamini-Hochberg correction, using a cutoff of adjusted p below 0.01, was how clones that differed between time points or between blood and tumor were identified. What TCRdb holds here is the immuneACCESS table cut down to in-frame rearrangements. Part of the clones is not present; checked against another copy, under half of the missing clones reflect an unresolved V gene, and the others are unexplained. Clonal size and the V and J genes are those of that table, whereas D and trimming came from the DNA. The sample profile shows about 130,000 clones; roughly 83% of them were found once. Roughly 3.5% of the sample lies in the top ten.

This TCR derives from a man in his forties or fifties with urothelial cancer. The rearrangement joined TRBV9 to TRBJ1-3, and TRBD1 aligns with 9 junction nucleotides. The sample in question was PBMCs, obtained around atezolizumab (anti-PD-L1) treatment. The CDR3 in this case is CASSGGQGSGNTIYF. The sequence in DNA is TGTGCCAGCAGCGGGGGACAGGGCTCTGGAAACACCATATATTTT.